This TCR beta chain was identified during a study of cytomegalovirus exposure and HLA in healthy donors. A note on this clone: Compared with germline, one end of the junction differs, possibly owing to a read error.

This CDR3 comprises 12 residues. The germline gives CDR1 SSHAT, CDR2 FNYEAQ (reference sequence). A multiplex PCR was run with 60 Vbeta primers and 13 Jbeta primers. Data came from immunoSEQ multiplex PCR; TCRdb stores just in-frame clones and leaves some out. The table records 150,000 to 200,000 clones, 68% of them present only once. What was sequenced was PBMCs. The clonotype comes from a man between 50 and 59 years old in good health and CMV-seronegative. This chain joins TRBV7-7 and TRBJ2-2; D call uncertain. This CDR3 is CASSPVAGELFF. As DNA, the CDR3 is TGTGCTAGCAGCCCCGTCGCCGGGGAGCTGTTTTTT. Filled out from reference TRBV7-7 and TRBJ2-2, the complete variable domain reads GAGVSQSPRYKVTKRGQDVTLRCDPISSHATLYWYQQALGQGPEFLTYFNYEAQPDKSGLPSDRFSAERPEGSISTLTIQRTEQRDSAMYRCASSPVAGELFFGEGSRLTVL.